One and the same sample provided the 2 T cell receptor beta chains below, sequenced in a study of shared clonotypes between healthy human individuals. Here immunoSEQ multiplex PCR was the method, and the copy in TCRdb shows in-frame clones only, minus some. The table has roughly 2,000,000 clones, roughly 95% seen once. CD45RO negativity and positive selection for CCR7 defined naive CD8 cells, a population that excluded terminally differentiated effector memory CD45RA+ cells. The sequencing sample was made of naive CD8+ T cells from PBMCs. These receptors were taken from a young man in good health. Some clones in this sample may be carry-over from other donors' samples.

Here the CDR3 DNA reads TGCGCCAGCAGCCAAGTTGGGGCTATCTCTGGAAACACCATATATTTT. Its translation: CASSQVGAISGNTIYF. The chain combines TRBV4-1 with TRBJ1-3; the D gene is possibly TRBD1 (5 bases). Trimming shortened V by 1 base and J by 0 bases, and 10 bases separated the two germline ends. The germline gives CDR1 MGHRA, CDR2 YSYEKL. This CDR3 spans 16 amino acids.

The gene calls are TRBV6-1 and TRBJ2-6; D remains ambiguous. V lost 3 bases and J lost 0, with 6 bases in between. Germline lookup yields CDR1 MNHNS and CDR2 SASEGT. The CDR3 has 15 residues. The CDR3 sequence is CASSDYVSGANVLTF. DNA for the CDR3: TGTGCCAGCAGTGATTATGTCTCTGGGGCCAACGTCCTGACTTTC.